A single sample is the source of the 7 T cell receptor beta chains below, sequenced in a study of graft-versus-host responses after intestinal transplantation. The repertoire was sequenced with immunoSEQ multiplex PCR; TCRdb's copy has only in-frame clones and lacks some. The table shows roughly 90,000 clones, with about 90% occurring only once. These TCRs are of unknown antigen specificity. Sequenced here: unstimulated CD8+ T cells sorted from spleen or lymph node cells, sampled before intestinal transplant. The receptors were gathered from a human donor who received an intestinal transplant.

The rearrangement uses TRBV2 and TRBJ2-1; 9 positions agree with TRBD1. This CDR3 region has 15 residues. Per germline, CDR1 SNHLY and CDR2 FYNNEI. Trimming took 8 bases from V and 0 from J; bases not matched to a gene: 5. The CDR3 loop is CASGVQGASYNEQFF. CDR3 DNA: TGTGCCAGCGGGGTACAGGGGGCCTCCTACAATGAGCAGTTCTTC.

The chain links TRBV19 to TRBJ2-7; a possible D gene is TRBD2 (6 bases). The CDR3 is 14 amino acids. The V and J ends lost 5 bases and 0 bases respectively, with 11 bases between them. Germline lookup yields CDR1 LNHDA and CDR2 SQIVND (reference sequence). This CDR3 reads CASSLGSGSYEQYF. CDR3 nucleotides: TGTGCCAGTAGTCTCGGGAGCGGCTCCTACGAGCAGTACTTC.

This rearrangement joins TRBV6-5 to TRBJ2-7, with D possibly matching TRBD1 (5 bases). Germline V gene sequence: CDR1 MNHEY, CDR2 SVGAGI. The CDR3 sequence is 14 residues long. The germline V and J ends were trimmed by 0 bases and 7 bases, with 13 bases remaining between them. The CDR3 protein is CASSYSSRVDEQYF. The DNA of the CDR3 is TGTGCCAGCAGTTACTCGAGCAGGGTGGATGAGCAGTACTTC.

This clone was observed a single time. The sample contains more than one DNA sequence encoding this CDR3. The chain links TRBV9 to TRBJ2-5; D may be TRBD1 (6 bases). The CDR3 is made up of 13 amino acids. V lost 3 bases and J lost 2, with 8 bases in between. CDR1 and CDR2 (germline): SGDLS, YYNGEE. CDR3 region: CASSAGVQETQYF. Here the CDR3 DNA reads TGTGCCAGCAGCGCAGGGGTTCAAGAGACCCAGTACTTC.

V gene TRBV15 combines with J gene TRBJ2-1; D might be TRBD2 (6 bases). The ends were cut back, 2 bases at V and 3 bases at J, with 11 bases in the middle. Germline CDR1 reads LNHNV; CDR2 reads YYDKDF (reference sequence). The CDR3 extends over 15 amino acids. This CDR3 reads CATSRSSVHYNEQFF. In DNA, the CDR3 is TGTGCCACCAGCAGATCTAGCGTGCACTACAATGAGCAGTTCTTC.

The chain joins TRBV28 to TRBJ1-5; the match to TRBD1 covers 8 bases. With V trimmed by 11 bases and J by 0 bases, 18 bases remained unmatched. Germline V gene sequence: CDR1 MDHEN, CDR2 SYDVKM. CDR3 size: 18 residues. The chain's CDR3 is CACDRGQGSFNSNQPQHF. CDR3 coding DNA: TGTGCCTGCGACCGAGGACAGGGATCCTTTAATAGCAATCAGCCCCAGCATTTT.

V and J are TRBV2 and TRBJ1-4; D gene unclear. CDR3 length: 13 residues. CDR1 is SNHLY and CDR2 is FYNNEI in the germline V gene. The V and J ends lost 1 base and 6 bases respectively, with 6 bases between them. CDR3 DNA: TGTGCCAGCAGTGAAGGGAGGGATGAAAAACTGTTTTTT. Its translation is CASSEGRDEKLFF.